One sample yielded the 22 T cell receptor beta chains listed below, sequenced in a study of T cell responses to AZD1222 COVID-19 vaccine (TCRdb year 2021). The time point label on this specimen signifies: baseline before first vaccination. Preparation of the library involved the immunoSEQ multiplex PCR assay. TCRdb's version of the immuneACCESS table is confined to in-frame rearrangements and falls short of the full clone set. An unresolved V gene accounts for under half of the shortfall where checked; the remainder is of unknown origin. The sample table records 120,000 or so clones; about 90% of these occur just once. The ten largest clones take up over 0.95% of the sample. The sequencing used peripheral blood, collected on day 0 of AZD1222 vaccination. The receptors originated from an adult in good health.

This rearrangement joins TRBV28 to TRBJ1-5; 7 bases fit TRBD1. The CDR3 totals 16 residues. CDR1 is MDHEN, CDR2 SYDVKM, per germline. The junction had 10 bases not matched to a gene; V was cut back by 4 bases and J by 4 bases. CDR3 nucleotide sequence: TGTGCCAGCAGTTCCCCCAGGGCAGGGGGTAATCAGCCCCAGCATTTT. As protein: CASSSPRAGGNQPQHF.

This clone was observed a handful of times. The rearrangement uses TRBV4-2 and TRBJ1-2; no clear D gene. Germline lookup yields CDR1 LGHNA and CDR2 YNFKEQ. CDR3 length: 16 amino acids. The germline V and J ends were trimmed by 0 bases and 5 bases, with 16 bases remaining between them. The CDR3 DNA reads as TGTGCCAGCAGCCAAGATCGGGCAGCGACTAGGTATGGCTACACCTTC. Translation: CASSQDRAATRYGYTF.

V usage is TRBV7-8 and J usage is TRBJ2-2, with 10 bases aligning to TRBD2. The CDR3 covers 16 residues. Per germline, CDR1 SGHVS and CDR2 FQNEAQ. With 5 bases clipped from V and 3 bases from J, the junction kept 6 bases outside the gene matches. The CDR3 reads CASSRAGGPDTGELFF. The CDR3 bases are TGTGCCAGCAGCCGAGCGGGAGGGCCTGACACCGGGGAGCTGTTTTTT.

This chain links TRBV30 with TRBJ2-7; 7 bases match TRBD1. Germline V gene sequence: CDR1 GTSNPN, CDR2 SVGIG (reference sequence). CDR3 length: 15 residues. After removal of 2 bases from V and 7 bases from J, the junction contained 14 bases not matched to a gene. For the CDR3, the DNA is TGTGCCTGGAGTTCAAGGGACAGACCCAAAGTAGAGCAGTACTTC. Translating gives CAWSSRDRPKVEQYF.

The sample holds a few counts of this clone. The genes are TRBV10-3 and TRBJ1-1, with 9 positions matching TRBD1. The CDR3 runs to 14 residues. With V trimmed by 2 bases and J by 4 bases, 2 bases remained unmatched. Germline CDR1 reads ENHRY; CDR2 reads SYGVKD. The CDR3 sequence is CAISERDRATEAFF. CDR3 DNA: TGTGCCATCAGTGAGAGGGACAGGGCCACTGAAGCTTTCTTT.

In nucleotides, the CDR3 is TGCGCCAGCAGCCGAGAGACGAGCAGGGCATGGTTAACAGATACGCAGTATTTT. This gives the protein CASSRETSRAWLTDTQYF. V is TRBV5-1 and J is TRBJ2-3; tentatively, D is TRBD1 (5 bases). V was clipped by 4 bases and J by 3 bases, with 24 bases between them. The CDR3 is 18 residues long. Germline lookup yields CDR1 SGHRS and CDR2 YFSETQ.

This clone was counted a single time. This sample includes further DNA sequences coding for the same CDR3. V is TRBV7-9 and J is TRBJ2-7; perhaps TRBD1 as D (5 bases). With 5 bases removed from V and 3 bases from J, the gap between germline ends came to 20 bases. CDR3 length: 16 residues. Per germline, CDR1 SEHNR and CDR2 FQNEAQ (reference sequence). CDR3 region: CASSGRQYNQDYEQYF. The CDR3 coding sequence is TGTGCCAGCAGCGGGCGACAGTATAATCAGGACTACGAGCAGTACTTC.

The rearrangement uses TRBV14 and TRBJ2-3; 7 bases are shared with TRBD1. The CDR3 spans 17 residues. Germline loops: CDR1 SGHDN, CDR2 FVKESK. Trimming removed 4 bases from V and 0 bases from J; junction bases left unmatched: 10. CDR3 in DNA: TGTGCCAGCAGCCTTGTACAGGGGCCCACTAGCACAGATACGCAGTATTTT. Translating it yields CASSLVQGPTSTDTQYF.

The chain uses TRBV18 and TRBJ2-1, with no clear D. Germline CDR1 KGHSH, CDR2 LQKENI. The V end lost 3 bases, the J end lost 0 bases, and 9 bases lay between the germline ends. The CDR3 is 15 residues long. The CDR3 loop reads CASSPPPYSYNEQFF. For the CDR3, the DNA is TGTGCCAGCTCACCCCCTCCGTACTCCTACAATGAGCAGTTCTTC.

The genes are TRBV5-4 and TRBJ2-7, with TRBD2 identical over 7 bases. Germline lookup yields CDR1 SGHNT and CDR2 YYREEE (reference sequence). Trimming took 2 bases from V and 3 from J; bases not matched to a gene: 8. The CDR3 spans 15 residues. Here the CDR3 DNA reads TGTGCCAGCAGCTTCGACCCTAGCGGCCTCTACGAGCAGTACTTC. Translation: CASSFDPSGLYEQYF.

This chain's CDR3 is CASSLLREETQYF. The CDR3 DNA sequence: TGCGCCAGCAGCTTGCTCAGGGAGGAGACCCAGTACTTC. This rearrangement joins TRBV5-1 to TRBJ2-5; D assignment may be TRBD1 or TRBD2 (5 bases each). CDR1 is SGHRS, CDR2 YFSETQ, per germline. CDR3 length equals 13 residues. V gave up 1 base and J gave up 5 bases, with 9 bases separating them.

This chain uses TRBV4-1 with TRBJ2-1; TRBD2 agrees at 7 bases. From germline, CDR1 is MGHRA and CDR2 YSYEKL. With 0 bases clipped from V and 3 bases from J, the junction kept 5 bases outside the gene matches. The CDR3 covers 16 residues. The CDR3 nucleotides are TGCGCCAGCAGCCAAGAAAGGGACTACCACTACAATGAGCAGTTCTTC. Translation gives CASSQERDYHYNEQFF.

The J gene is TRBJ2-5, the V gene TRBV6-6; the D gene is possibly TRBD2 (7 bases). Trimming shortened V by 2 bases and J by 5 bases, and 12 bases separated the two germline ends. This CDR3 is built from 14 residues. In germline, CDR1 is MNHNY, CDR2 SVGAGI (reference sequence). For the CDR3, the DNA is TGTGCCAGCAGTTACCTTGGGGGGGGCGAGACCCAGTACTTC. Protein: CASSYLGGGETQYF.

V usage is TRBV28 and J usage is TRBJ1-2; a possible D gene is TRBD1 (5 bases). The CDR3 consists of 15 residues. Per germline, CDR1 MDHEN and CDR2 SYDVKM. The V end lost 1 base, the J end lost 7 bases, and 16 bases lay between the germline ends. This CDR3 is CASSLSPPRGGGYTF. CDR3 nucleotides: TGTGCCAGCAGTTTATCGCCACCCCGGGGCGGTGGCTACACCTTC.

The gene calls are TRBV13 and TRBJ2-1; possible D gene TRBD2, 5 bases. The CDR3 is 16 amino acids. Trimming shortened V by 2 bases and J by 4 bases, and 15 bases separated the two germline ends. Germline values: CDR1 PRHDT, CDR2 FYEKMQ (reference sequence). This chain's CDR3 is CASSLQAAGIYNEQFF. The CDR3 DNA sequence: TGTGCCAGCAGCTTACAGGCTGCGGGTATTTACAATGAGCAGTTCTTC. Supplemented by reference TRBV13 and TRBJ2-1, the full variable domain reads AAGVIQSPRHLIKEKRETATLKCYPIPRHDTVYWYQQGPGQDPQFLISFYEKMQSDKGSIPDRFSAQQFSDYHSELNMSSLELGDSALYFCASSLQAAGIYNEQFFGPGTRLTVL.

This chain uses TRBV6-4 with TRBJ2-1; the match to TRBD2 covers 8 bases. From germline, CDR1 is MRHNA and CDR2 SNTAGT. V lost 6 bases and J lost 6; bases outside the gene matches: 16. This CDR3 spans 17 amino acids. CDR3 sequence reads: CASRPGLGWRMGNEQFF. For the CDR3, the DNA is TGTGCCAGCAGACCGGGACTAGGGTGGAGGATGGGCAATGAGCAGTTCTTC.

This clone was detected a few times. The V gene is TRBV28, the J gene TRBJ2-7; 8 nucleotides match TRBD1. The CDR3 totals 13 residues. CDR1 is MDHEN, CDR2 SYDVKM, per germline. The ends lost 6 bases at V and 3 bases at J; junction bases unmatched: 4. The CDR3 is CASRRDRNYEQYF. As DNA, the CDR3 is TGTGCCAGCAGACGGGACAGGAACTACGAGCAGTACTTC.

This chain links TRBV2 with TRBJ2-7; 7 positions agree with TRBD1. Looked up from germline, CDR1 is SNHLY and CDR2 is FYNNEI. With V trimmed by 9 bases and J by 4 bases, 9 bases remained unmatched. This CDR3 contains 13 residues. The CDR3 nucleotides read TGTGCCAGTGGGACAGCGGAATCTTACGAGCAGTACTTC. Encoded protein: CASGTAESYEQYF.

CDR3 region: CASSQGPDGYTF. CDR3 in DNA: TGTGCCAGCAGTCAGGGGCCAGATGGCTACACCTTC. The chain couples TRBV6-6 to TRBJ1-2; D may be TRBD1 (6 bases). CDR3 length equals 12 residues. The V and J ends lost 5 bases and 6 bases respectively, with 10 bases between them. The germline CDR1 and CDR2 sequences are MNHNY and SVGAGI (reference sequence).

The genes are TRBV5-1 and TRBJ2-7; D perhaps matches TRBD2 (5 bases). Per germline, CDR1 SGHRS and CDR2 YFSETQ. V was pared by 4 bases and J by 7 bases, with 21 bases between. This CDR3 comprises 15 residues. In nucleotides, the CDR3 is TGCGCCAGCAGCCTCTGGGGAGACCTAAGCTCAGAGCAGTACTTC. Protein: CASSLWGDLSSEQYF.

This chain connects TRBV5-1 to TRBJ2-3; no firm D call. CDR3 length: 14 amino acids. Between the trimmed V and J ends, which lost 6 bases and 0 bases, there was a span of 11 bases. Germline CDR1 and CDR2: SGHRS and YFSETQ. CDR3 residues: CASTTFYSTDTQYF. CDR3 bases: TGCGCCAGCACAACATTCTATAGCACAGATACGCAGTATTTT.

This chain connects TRBV5-1 to TRBJ1-2, with 10 positions matching TRBD1. Germline V gives CDR1 SGHRS, CDR2 YFSETQ. J gave up 7 bases and V 0 bases, and 6 bases lay outside the gene matches. There are 15 residues in the CDR3. The CDR3 DNA sequence: TGCGCCAGCAGCTTGGCGGGACAGGGGATCTCTGGCTACACCTTC. This gives the protein CASSLAGQGISGYTF.